Listed here are 24 T cell receptor beta chains from one sample, sequenced in a study of vaccination and CD4 T cells after COVID-19. TCRdb processed the PCR reads anew with MiXCR; each CDR3 protein has one entry. The sample consists of approximately 20,000 distinct CDR3 sequences, 62% of them appearing once. The material sequenced was CD4+ T cells from blood, taken before SARS-CoV-2 vaccination. These receptors all come from a human donor who had recovered from COVID-19.

This clonotype was observed a handful of times. This sequence joins TRBV6-2 or TRBV6-3 and TRBJ2-1, with TRBD2 matching over 8 bases. V lost 6 bases, J lost 5 bases, and 3 bases stayed unmatched. From germline, CDR1 is MNHEY and CDR2 SVGEGT. The CDR3 runs to 13 residues. CDR3 residues: CASSGTRNNEQFF. The CDR3 DNA is TGTGCCAGCAGCGGGACTAGAAACAATGAGCAGTTCTTC.

The chain links TRBV28 to TRBJ1-5; weak D call: TRBD1 (6 bases). The germline V gene has CDR1 MDHEN and CDR2 SYDVKM. The CDR3 totals 15 residues. Trimming left V 3 bases short and J 4 bases short, with 13 bases between. The CDR3 region is CASSFTGTKNQPQHF. In nucleotides, the CDR3 is TGTGCCAGCAGTTTTACCGGGACAAAGAATCAGCCCCAGCATTTT.

The CDR3 spells CASSPSDGPVEQYF. The DNA for the CDR3 is TGTGCCAGCAGCCCTTCTGACGGACCGGTCGAGCAGTACTTC. This chain connects TRBV5-4 to TRBJ2-7; D is unclear. The V gene's germline CDR1 is SGHNT and CDR2 YYREEE (reference sequence). The ends were cut back, 4 bases at V and 6 bases at J, with 17 bases in the middle. The CDR3 covers 14 residues.

J is TRBJ2-3 and V is TRBV6-2 or TRBV6-3; D ambiguous. Germline V gene sequence: CDR1 MNHEY, CDR2 SVGEGT. The V end lost 2 bases, the J end lost 0 bases, and 6 bases lay between the germline ends. The CDR3 has 14 amino acids. DNA for the CDR3: TGTGCCAGCAGTTACCATTCGAGCACAGATACGCAGTATTTT. It codes for CASSYHSSTDTQYF.

V gene TRBV6-1 combines with J gene TRBJ2-7, with no clear D. The length of the CDR3 is 11 residues. The germline V gene has CDR1 MNHNS and CDR2 SASEGT. Trimming cost V 2 bases and J 6 bases, with 5 bases left between them. The CDR3 region has the DNA TGTGCCAGCAGTGAAATGGGCGAGCAGTACTTC. Translating it yields CASSEMGEQYF.

V is TRBV7-2 and J is TRBJ2-3; 8 nucleotides line up with TRBD2. In germline, CDR1 is SGHTA, CDR2 FQGNSA. This CDR3 is 13 amino acids long. The ends lost 4 bases at V and 7 bases at J; junction bases unmatched: 4. The CDR3 sequence: CASSWERENTQYF. In DNA form, the CDR3 reads TGTGCCAGCAGCTGGGAGCGGGAGAATACGCAGTATTTT. The variable domain in full, completed from reference TRBV7-2 and TRBJ2-3, reads GAGVSQSPSNKVTEKGKDVELRCDPISGHTALYWYRQSLGQGLEFLIYFQGNSAPDKSGLPSDRFSAERTGGSVSTLTIQRTQQEDSAVYLCASSWERENTQYFGPGTRLTVL.

The genes are TRBV18 and TRBJ1-2; tentative D call: TRBD1 (5 bases). Germline V gene lookup returns CDR1 KGHSH and CDR2 LQKENI. The CDR3 covers 12 residues. V lost 4 bases to trimming and J lost 5 bases, with 8 bases between them. CDR3 sequence (DNA): TGTGCCAGCTCACTTGACAGTTATGGCTACACCTTC. Encoded protein: CASSLDSYGYTF.

V is TRBV6-2 or TRBV6-3 and J is TRBJ1-5, with unresolved D. V was clipped by 5 bases and J by 0 bases, with 11 bases between them. The CDR3 has 15 amino acids. Germline CDR1 is MNHEY and CDR2 is SVGEGT. CDR3 DNA: TGTGCCAGCAGTCTCGGGAGGCGTAGCAATCAGCCCCAGCATTTT. Translating gives CASSLGRRSNQPQHF.

In this sample, this clonotype turned up once. The chain links TRBV6-1 to TRBJ1-1; 9 nucleotides match TRBD1. J lost 7 bases, V lost 6 bases, and 6 bases had no gene match. This CDR3 is built from 13 residues. Germline CDR1 is MNHNS and CDR2 is SASEGT. CDR3 residues: CASRMGQGYEAFF. Here the CDR3 DNA reads TGTGCCAGCAGGATGGGACAGGGCTATGAAGCTTTCTTT.

The V and J genes are TRBV29-1 and TRBJ1-2; 8 bases match TRBD1. The CDR3 extends over 14 amino acids. V dropped 3 bases and J dropped 4; count of bases not matched to a gene: 7. In germline, CDR1 is SQVTM, CDR2 ANQGSEA. CDR3 coding DNA: TGCAGCGTTGAGCAGACAGGGGCGGGCTATGGCTACACCTTC. Encoded protein: CSVEQTGAGYGYTF.

This clonotype qualifies as medium-sized. This chain links TRBV7-8 with TRBJ2-5, with 12 bases fitting TRBD2. The CDR3 totals 15 residues. Trimming took 5 bases from V and 5 from J; bases not matched to a gene: 6. Germline V gene data show CDR1 as SGHVS and CDR2 as FQNEAQ. The CDR3 here is CASSVTSGSWETQYF. CDR3 DNA sequence: TGTGCCAGCAGCGTGACTAGCGGGAGTTGGGAGACCCAGTACTTC.

This clonotype was counted once. J is TRBJ2-7 and V is TRBV7-9; TRBD2 matches at 9 bases. With 1 base clipped from V and 4 bases from J, the junction kept 8 bases outside the gene matches. The germline V gene encodes CDR1 SEHNR and CDR2 FQNEAQ (reference sequence). The CDR3 contains 16 residues. CDR3 bases: TGTGCCAGCAGCTTAGGGGCTAGCGGGAAGCTTTACGAGCAGTACTTC. Its protein is CASSLGASGKLYEQYF.

This chain links TRBV12-3 or TRBV12-4 with TRBJ2-7; TRBD1 matches at 7 bases. The CDR3 spans 14 residues. V was pared by 2 bases and J by 3 bases, with 4 bases of the junction left unmatched. CDR3 nucleotide sequence: TGTGCCAGCAGTTTAAGGGGACAGAACTACGAGCAGTACTTC. Protein product: CASSLRGQNYEQYF.

The table lists this clonotype with a count of one. The V call is TRBV28, the J call TRBJ1-1, with TRBD1 matching 9 bases. The germline gives CDR1 MDHEN, CDR2 SYDVKM. The V and J ends lost 8 bases and 10 bases, in that order; junction bases with no gene match: 11. The CDR3 is 13 amino acids. CDR3 coding DNA: TGTGCCAGCGTCCCGGGACAGGGTAGGGTAGCTTTCTTT. Encoded protein: CASVPGQGRVAFF.

The chain has TRBV7-8 and TRBJ2-7, with D possibly called TRBD1 or TRBD2 (5 bases each). V was shortened by 5 bases and J by 4 bases, with 15 bases between the two germline ends. The CDR3 is 14 amino acids. The V gene's germline CDR1 is SGHVS and CDR2 FQNEAQ. The CDR3 DNA follows: TGTGCCAGCAGCACCCGGGACGGAAAATACGAGCAGTACTTC. Translation gives CASSTRDGKYEQYF.

The chain recombines TRBV15 with TRBJ2-3, with D unresolved. The CDR3 contains 17 residues. The germline V gene has CDR1 LNHNV and CDR2 YYDKDF (reference sequence). V was cut by 0 bases and J by 0 bases, with 13 bases left in between. CDR3 sequence: CATSRDGVHASTDTQYF. The CDR3 DNA reads as TGTGCCACCAGCAGAGATGGGGTGCATGCTAGCACAGATACGCAGTATTTT.

V usage is TRBV2 and J usage is TRBJ2-5; D remains ambiguous. CDR1 is SNHLY and CDR2 is FYNNEI in the germline V gene. This CDR3 spans 12 amino acids. Deletions cut 6 bases from V and 4 bases from J, with 9 bases between. The CDR3 protein is CASRREGETQYF. The CDR3 DNA sequence: TGTGCCAGCAGACGAGAAGGAGAGACCCAGTACTTC.

This chain joins TRBV6-1 and TRBJ1-1; D is uncertain. V was cut by 5 bases and J by 1 base, with 11 bases left in between. The CDR3 consists of 14 residues. CDR1 is MNHNS, CDR2 SASEGT, per germline. CDR3 sequence reads: CASSPDIRNTEAFF. CDR3 in DNA: TGTGCCAGCAGTCCCGACATAAGGAACACTGAAGCTTTCTTT.

The chain links TRBV11-1 to TRBJ2-5; 10 bases align to TRBD2. With V trimmed by 5 bases and J by 5 bases, 11 bases remained unmatched. The germline CDR1 and CDR2 sequences are SGHAT and FQDESV (reference sequence). The CDR3 runs to 16 residues. The CDR3: CASSGSGRAWGETQYF. CDR3 DNA: TGTGCCAGCAGCGGGAGCGGGAGGGCCTGGGGGGAGACCCAGTACTTC.

V usage is TRBV7-9 and J usage is TRBJ1-6, with 7 positions matching TRBD1. The germline V gene encodes CDR1 SEHNR and CDR2 FQNEAQ (reference sequence). The CDR3 totals 13 residues. The junction had 4 bases not matched to a gene; V was cut back by 8 bases and J by 6 bases. CDR3: CASGGQTNSPLHF. The CDR3 nucleotides read TGTGCCAGCGGGGGACAGACTAATTCACCCCTCCACTTT. The complete variable domain, with remaining parts taken from reference TRBV7-9 and TRBJ1-6, reads DTGVSQNPRHKITKRGQNVTFRCDPISEHNRLYWYRQTLGQGPEFLTYFQNEAQLEKSRLLSDRFSAERPKGSFSTLEIQRTEQGDSAMYLCASGGQTNSPLHFGNGTRLTVT.

The V and J genes are TRBV6-2 or TRBV6-3 and TRBJ2-1, with 8 bases lining up with TRBD2. The CDR3 runs to 18 residues. The ends lost 2 bases at V and 1 base at J; junction bases unmatched: 10. Germline V gene lookup returns CDR1 MNHEY and CDR2 SVGEGT. The CDR3 loop is CASSYPSGSGKSYNEQFF. CDR3 coding DNA: TGTGCCAGCAGTTACCCCAGCGGGAGTGGGAAGTCCTACAATGAGCAGTTCTTC.

This chain connects TRBV19 to TRBJ1-4; tentatively, D is TRBD1 (5 bases). The germline CDR1 and CDR2 sequences are LNHDA and SQIVND (reference sequence). The V end was cut by 4 bases, the J end by 3 bases, with 9 bases between. This CDR3 is 14 amino acids long. In DNA form, the CDR3 reads TGTGCCAGTAGTACAGGGTCCGCTAATGAAAAACTGTTTTTT. Translated: CASSTGSANEKLFF.

This clonotype has just one count. The chain joins TRBV12-3 or TRBV12-4 to TRBJ1-5, with D unclear. The CDR3 is 13 amino acids. Trimming removed 3 bases from V and 4 bases from J, with 7 bases in between. The DNA for the CDR3 is TGTGCCAGCAGTTTTCGGGAAAATCAGCCCCAGCATTTT. Translated: CASSFRENQPQHF.

The V call is TRBV10-3, the J call TRBJ2-5, with 7 nucleotides matching TRBD2. Unmatched junction bases numbered 5, after V lost 5 bases and J lost 5 bases. The CDR3 is 13 amino acids. Germline V gene sequence: CDR1 ENHRY, CDR2 SYGVKD. In nucleotides, the CDR3 is TGTGCCATCAGTACCCGGGAGGCTGAGACCCAGTACTTC. Translating it yields CAISTREAETQYF.